This T cell receptor (beta chain) was sequenced during a study of T cells in Graves' hyperthyroidism and ophthalmopathy. Study-wide results and caveats: Onset of ophthalmopathy came a median approximately 6.8 months after the model predicted it.

Template material for amplifying TCR beta CDR3 regions consisted of RNA transcripts. The TCR CDR3 was amplified in a first-round RT-PCR using the HTBI primer set. TCRdb ran MiXCR on the multiplex PCR reads and lists one entry per CDR3 protein. The sample lists fewer than 650,000 distinct CDR3 sequences; around 50% were seen once. Trimming cost V 6 bases and J 5 bases, with 8 bases left between them. Germline V gene data show CDR1 as MNHEY and CDR2 as SVGEGT. The CDR3 extends over 11 amino acids. This clonotype showed up many times. No antigen is known for it. The receptor was derived from an adult woman with Graves' disease, either hyperthyroidism or ophthalmopathy (not recorded which). The chain links TRBV6-2 or TRBV6-3 to TRBJ2-7; D unresolved. The sample comprised peripheral blood or thyroid tissue (not recorded which). CDR3 protein: CASSPRNEQYF. In nucleotides, the CDR3 is TGTGCCAGCAGCCCCCGCAACGAGCAGTACTTC.